The sequence of this T cell receptor beta chain was determined in a study of PD-1 blockade in classical Hodgkin lymphoma. The germline V gene has CDR1 SGDLS and CDR2 YYNGEE. This CDR3 is 15 amino acids long. V lost 9 bases, J lost 0 bases, and 8 bases stayed unmatched. Generated by immunoSEQ multiplex PCR, the TCRdb table keeps only in-frame clones and is missing some. The profile covers around 43,000 clones, with around 78% appearing a single time and 10% to 15% taken by the ten largest. Exposure to brentuximab vedotin varied, and each patient had relapsed following autologous stem cell transplantation. The table lists this clone with a count of one.

The chain joins TRBV9 to TRBJ1-3; 8 bases fit TRBD1. Specimen: peripheral blood mononuclear cells (PBMCs), collected at baseline. This clonotype originated in a human donor with classical Hodgkin lymphoma. CDR3 nucleotides: TGTGCCACAGGACAGGGTCCGAGCTCTGGAAACACCATATATTTT. It codes for CATGQGPSSGNTIYF. The whole variable domain, remainder taken from reference TRBV9 and TRBJ1-3, is DSGVTQTPKHLITATGQRVTLRCSPRSGDLSVYWYQQSLDQGLQFLIQYYNGEERAKGNILERFSAQQFPDLHSELNLSSLELGDSALYFCATGQGPSSGNTIYFGEGSWLTVV.